The 3 T cell receptor beta chains listed next were all sequenced from one sample in a study of molecular identifiers for immune sequencing clone quantification. TCRdb independently ran MiXCR on the PCR reads; one entry per CDR3 protein. This table holds about 640,000 distinct CDR3 sequences, nearly 20% found once. The sequenced sample was naive CD8+ T cells from blood, with Jurkat cell RNA spiked in. Subset in this sample: FACS-sorted CD8+CD4-CCR7+CD45RA+ naive T cells. These receptor sequences come from a human donor in good health. Some libraries in this study had Jurkat cell RNA spiked in.

The chain links TRBV21-1 to TRBJ2-1; TRBD2 is the table's D call, not checked against the DNA. TRBV21-1 is listed as a pseudogene. The CDR3 consists of 18 residues. CDR3 amino acids: CASSKVAASGCFHNEQFF. The CDR3 DNA is TGTGCCAGCAGCAAAGTTGCGGCTAGCGGGTGCTTCCACAATGAGCAGTTCTTC.

In its sample, this clonotype was seen many times. The J gene is TRBJ2-7, the V gene TRBV20-1, with D perhaps TRBD1 or TRBD2 (7 bases each). The CDR3 length is 15 residues. The V gene lost 0 bases and the J gene lost 6 bases, with 18 bases spanning the gap. CDR1 is DFQATT, CDR2 SNEGSKA, per germline (reference sequence). Written as DNA, the CDR3 is TGCAGTGCTAGAGATCCGCGGGGAGGGGGCCTCGAGCAGTACTTC. It translates to CSARDPRGGGLEQYF.

Many counts were recorded for this clonotype. The rearrangement uses TRBV5-4 and TRBJ2-7; D gene unclear. V was cut by 1 base and J by 7 bases, with 18 bases left in between. Germline-derived CDR1 and CDR2 are SGHNT and YYREEE (reference sequence). The CDR3 loop spans 15 amino acids. As DNA, the CDR3 is TGTGCCAGCAGCTTGACTATCCAAGCAGCCGGGGAGCAGTACTTC. Protein product: CASSLTIQAAGEQYF.